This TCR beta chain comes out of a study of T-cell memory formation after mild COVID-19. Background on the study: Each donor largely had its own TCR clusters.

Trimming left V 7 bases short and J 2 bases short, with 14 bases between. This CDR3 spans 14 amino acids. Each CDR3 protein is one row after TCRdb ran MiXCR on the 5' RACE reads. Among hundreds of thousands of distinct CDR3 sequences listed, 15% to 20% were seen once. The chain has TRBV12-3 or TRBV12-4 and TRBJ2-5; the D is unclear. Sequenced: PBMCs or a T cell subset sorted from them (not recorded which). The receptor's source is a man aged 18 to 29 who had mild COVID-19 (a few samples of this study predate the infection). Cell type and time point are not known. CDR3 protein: CASNSRGLQETQYF. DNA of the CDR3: TGTGCCAGCAACAGTCGTGGCTTACAAGAGACCCAGTACTTC.